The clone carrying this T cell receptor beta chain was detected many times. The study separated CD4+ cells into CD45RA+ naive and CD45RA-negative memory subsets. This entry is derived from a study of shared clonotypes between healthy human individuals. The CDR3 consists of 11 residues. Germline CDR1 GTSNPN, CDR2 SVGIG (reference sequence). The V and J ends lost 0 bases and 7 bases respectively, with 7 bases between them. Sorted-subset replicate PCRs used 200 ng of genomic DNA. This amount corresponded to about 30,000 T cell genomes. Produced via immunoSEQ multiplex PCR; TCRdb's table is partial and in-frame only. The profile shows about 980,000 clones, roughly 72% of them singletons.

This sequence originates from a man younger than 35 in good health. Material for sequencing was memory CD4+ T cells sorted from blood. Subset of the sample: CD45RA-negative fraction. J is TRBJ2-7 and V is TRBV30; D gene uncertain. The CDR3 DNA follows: TGTGCCTGGAGTGTATTCCAGGAGCAGTACTTC. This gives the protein CAWSVFQEQYF.